The rows below give T cell receptor beta chains drawn from one sample of a study of response to subunit inactivated influenza vaccine. From the RT-PCR reads, TCRdb called clonotypes with MiXCR, one entry per CDR3 protein. The sample holds hundreds of thousands of distinct CDR3 sequences, roughly 20% seen once. The starting material was PBMCs from blood, obtained approximately 22 months after vaccination. All receptors come from a man in his fifties or sixties who received an inactivated influenza vaccine. CDR3s include the opening cysteine and the closing phenylalanine or tryptophan. The order of the fields is V gene, D gene, J gene, clone size, CDR3 protein, CDR3 DNA. The D gene is left open where the match is weak. The size entry is marked missing in some rows and otherwise reads once, few, many or a size class.

V: TRBV3-1; D: NA; J: TRBJ1-1; size: NA; CDR3: CASSQHGARNTEAFF; DNA: TGTGCCAGCAGCCAGCATGGGGCAAGAAACACTGAAGCTTTCTTT
V: TRBV20-1; D: NA; J: TRBJ1-5; size: many; CDR3: CSARTSTNQPQHF; DNA: TGCAGTGCTAGGACCTCCACAAATCAGCCCCAGCATTTT
V: TRBV11-2; D: NA; J: TRBJ1-1; size: few; CDR3: CASSSWTGNTEAFF; DNA: TGTGCCAGCAGCTCCTGGACGGGGAACACTGAAGCTTTCTTT
V: TRBV29-1; D: NA; J: TRBJ2-1; size: few; CDR3: CSVRQESSYNEQFF; DNA: TGCAGCGTTCGACAGGAGAGCTCCTACAATGAGCAGTTCTTC
V: TRBV6-1; D: NA; J: TRBJ1-2; size: NA; CDR3: CATRRAASYGYTF; DNA: TGTGCCACCAGGCGGGCAGCATCCTATGGCTACACCTTC
V: TRBV3-1; D: NA; J: TRBJ1-2; size: NA; CDR3: CASSQSANYGYTF; DNA: TGTGCCAGCAGCCAATCGGCCAACTATGGCTACACCTTC
V: TRBV5-8; D: TRBD1; J: TRBJ2-6; size: few; CDR3: CASSLGQGAGANVLTF; DNA: TGTGCCAGCAGCCTCGGACAGGGGGCTGGGGCCAACGTCCTGACTTTC
V: TRBV12-3/TRBV12-4; D: TRBD1; J: TRBJ1-6; size: few; CDR3: CASSRDRNSPLHF; DNA: TGTGCCAGCAGCAGGGACAGAAATTCACCCCTCCACTTT
V: TRBV18; D: TRBD1; J: TRBJ1-6; size: few; CDR3: CASSPGTETSPLHF; DNA: TGTGCCAGCTCACCAGGGACAGAAACCTCACCCCTCCACTTT
V: TRBV20-1; D: TRBD1; J: TRBJ1-4; size: NA; CDR3: CSAWTGWNEKLFF; DNA: TGCAGTGCTTGGACAGGGTGGAATGAAAAACTGTTTTTT
V: TRBV5-1; D: NA; J: TRBJ2-3; size: NA; CDR3: CASSLGRGSTDTQYF; DNA: TGCGCCAGCAGCTTGGGACGCGGAAGCACAGATACGCAGTATTTT
V: TRBV12-3/TRBV12-4; D: NA; J: TRBJ1-3; size: many; CDR3: CASSLSSSGNTIYF; DNA: TGTGCCAGCAGTTTATCCAGCTCTGGAAACACCATATATTTT
V: TRBV6-5; D: NA; J: TRBJ1-5; size: NA; CDR3: CASSYHSPDQPQHF; DNA: TGTGCCAGCAGTTACCATTCGCCGGATCAGCCCCAGCATTTT
V: TRBV3-1; D: NA; J: TRBJ2-7; size: few; CDR3: CASSQVHEQYF; DNA: TGTGCCAGCAGCCAAGTCCACGAGCAGTACTTC
V: TRBV12-3/TRBV12-4; D: NA; J: TRBJ1-2; size: many; CDR3: CASSSRPYGYTF; DNA: TGTGCCAGCAGTTCCCGACCCTATGGCTACACCTTC
V: TRBV29-1; D: TRBD2; J: TRBJ2-3; size: NA; CDR3: CSVPTSGATDTQYF; DNA: TGCAGCGTTCCGACTAGCGGGGCGACAGATACGCAGTATTTT
V: TRBV5-1; D: TRBD1; J: TRBJ1-1; size: many; CDR3: CASSGDSPIPFF; DNA: TGCGCCAGCAGCGGGGACAGTCCGATCCCTTTCTTT
V: TRBV12-3/TRBV12-4; D: NA; J: TRBJ1-5; size: many; CDR3: CASSPGPSNQPQHF; DNA: TGTGCCAGCAGTCCCGGACCTAGCAATCAGCCCCAGCATTTT
V: TRBV18; D: NA; J: TRBJ2-6; size: few; CDR3: CASSPQGHSGANVLTF; DNA: TGTGCCAGCTCACCACAGGGTCACTCTGGGGCCAACGTCCTGACTTTC
V: TRBV5-6; D: NA; J: TRBJ2-4; size: NA; CDR3: CASSFRAFQGAKNIQYF; DNA: TGTGCCAGCAGCTTTCGGGCCTTCCAGGGGGCCAAAAACATTCAGTACTTC
V: TRBV5-1; D: TRBD2; J: TRBJ2-1; size: NA; CDR3: CASSLALGREEFGEQFF; DNA: TGCGCCAGCAGCTTGGCTCTGGGGCGGGAGGAGTTCGGTGAGCAGTTCTTC
V: TRBV10-2; D: TRBD1; J: TRBJ2-1; size: few; CDR3: CASSRDRGWGGQFF; DNA: TGCGCCAGCAGTCGGGACAGGGGGTGGGGTGGGCAGTTCTTC
V: TRBV7-6; D: NA; J: TRBJ1-6; size: NA; CDR3: CASSLGTSSPLHF; DNA: TGTGCCAGCAGCTTAGGGACATCCTCACCCCTCCACTTT
V: TRBV28; D: NA; J: TRBJ2-7; size: once; CDR3: CASSTAGWEKYF; DNA: TGTGCCAGCAGTACCGCGGGGTGGGAGAAGTACTTC
V: TRBV9; D: NA; J: TRBJ1-6; size: NA; CDR3: CASREGLANSPLHF; DNA: TGTGCCAGCAGGGAGGGGCTCGCTAATTCACCCCTCCACTTT
V: TRBV14; D: TRBD1; J: TRBJ1-5; size: NA; CDR3: CASPQGEGEQPQHF; DNA: TGTGCCAGCCCCCAGGGGGAGGGGGAACAGCCCCAGCATTTT
V: TRBV5-1; D: NA; J: TRBJ1-2; size: many; CDR3: CASSFIGQDGYTF; DNA: TGCGCCAGCAGCTTCATAGGGCAGGATGGCTACACCTTC
V: TRBV12-3/TRBV12-4; D: NA; J: TRBJ1-1; size: NA; CDR3: CASSFRGSGNTEAFF; DNA: TGTGCCAGCAGTTTTAGGGGGTCGGGGAACACTGAAGCTTTCTTT
V: TRBV6-5; D: TRBD1; J: TRBJ1-1; size: NA; CDR3: CASSFRGTGGSTEAFF; DNA: TGTGCCAGCAGTTTCCGCGGGACAGGGGGGAGCACTGAAGCTTTCTTT
V: TRBV3-1; D: NA; J: TRBJ1-2; size: NA; CDR3: CASSRLESGYTF; DNA: TGTGCCAGCAGCCGCTTGGAGAGTGGCTACACCTTC
V: TRBV5-1; D: NA; J: TRBJ2-7; size: many; CDR3: CASSLGGSHSYEQYF; DNA: TGCGCCAGCAGCTTAGGTGGGTCCCACTCCTACGAGCAGTACTTC
V: TRBV27; D: NA; J: TRBJ2-2; size: few; CDR3: CASLERNTGELFF; DNA: TGTGCCAGCTTGGAGCGGAACACCGGGGAGCTGTTTTTT
V: TRBV5-1; D: NA; J: TRBJ1-3; size: NA; CDR3: CASSLDTYPIYF; DNA: TGCGCCAGCAGCTTGGATACTTACCCCATATATTTT
V: TRBV5-1; D: NA; J: TRBJ1-1; size: many; CDR3: CASSLVAQGRTEAFF; DNA: TGCGCCAGCAGCTTGGTGGCCCAGGGAAGAACTGAAGCTTTCTTT
V: TRBV29-1; D: NA; J: TRBJ2-1; size: NA; CDR3: CSVGIAGLRNEQFF; DNA: TGCAGCGTTGGGATAGCAGGGCTACGGAATGAGCAGTTCTTC
V: TRBV7-2; D: NA; J: TRBJ2-1; size: few; CDR3: CASSLTLRDDEQFF; DNA: TGTGCCAGCAGCTTAACGCTCCGGGACGATGAGCAGTTCTTC
V: TRBV15; D: NA; J: TRBJ1-4; size: few; CDR3: CATSRRRDGEKLFF; DNA: TGTGCCACCAGCAGAAGACGGGACGGTGAAAAACTGTTTTTT
V: TRBV5-1; D: NA; J: TRBJ1-1; size: few; CDR3: CASKPTGNTEAFF; DNA: TGCGCCAGCAAACCAACAGGGAACACTGAAGCTTTCTTT
V: TRBV9; D: NA; J: TRBJ2-5; size: NA; CDR3: CASSAYSTQETQYF; DNA: TGTGCCAGCAGCGCTTACAGTACTCAAGAGACCCAGTACTTC
V: TRBV4-3; D: TRBD1; J: TRBJ1-2; size: few; CDR3: CASSQDLGQGYGYTF; DNA: TGCGCCAGCAGCCAAGATCTGGGACAGGGGTATGGCTACACCTTC